This T cell receptor beta chain was found in a study of cytomegalovirus exposure and HLA in healthy donors. Study-wide results and caveats: As a later analysis revealed, most CMV-associated TCR beta chains appeared HLA-restricted. In a later analysis, productive TCRs from donors in an Asian-associated ancestry cluster reportedly carried fewer N-insertions than the cohort mean.

PCR used 60 Vbeta primers and 13 Jbeta primers. TCRdb keeps only in-frame clones here, not all; method: immunoSEQ multiplex PCR. The sample lists 99,000 or so clones, 75% to 85% seen once, with roughly 6% in the top ten. The table lists this clone with a few counts. Its specificity is unknown. The sequenced sample was PBMCs. The receptor was isolated from a man between 18 and 35 years old in good health and CMV-seronegative.

CDR3 residues: CASSSQQGASTNEKLFF. The CDR3 coding sequence is TGTGCCAGCAGCTCCCAACAGGGGGCCTCTACTAATGAAAAACTGTTTTTT. This rearrangement joins TRBV5-4 to TRBJ1-4; 9 bases match TRBD1. Germline V CDR1 and CDR2: SGHNT, YYREEE (reference sequence). CDR3 length: 17 residues. V was clipped by 3 bases and J by 2 bases; unmatched bases: 8.